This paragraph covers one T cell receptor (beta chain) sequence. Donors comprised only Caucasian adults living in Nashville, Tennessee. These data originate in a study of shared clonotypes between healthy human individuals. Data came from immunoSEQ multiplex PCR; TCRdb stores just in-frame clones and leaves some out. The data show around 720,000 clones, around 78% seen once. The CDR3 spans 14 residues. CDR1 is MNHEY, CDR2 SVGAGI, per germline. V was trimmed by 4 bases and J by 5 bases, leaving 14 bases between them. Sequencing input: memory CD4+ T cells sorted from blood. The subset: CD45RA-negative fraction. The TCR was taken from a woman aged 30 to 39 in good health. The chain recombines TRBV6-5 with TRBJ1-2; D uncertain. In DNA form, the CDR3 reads TGTGCCAGCAGTTCCCGACAAGGGCCATATGGCTACACCTTC. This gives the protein CASSSRQGPYGYTF.